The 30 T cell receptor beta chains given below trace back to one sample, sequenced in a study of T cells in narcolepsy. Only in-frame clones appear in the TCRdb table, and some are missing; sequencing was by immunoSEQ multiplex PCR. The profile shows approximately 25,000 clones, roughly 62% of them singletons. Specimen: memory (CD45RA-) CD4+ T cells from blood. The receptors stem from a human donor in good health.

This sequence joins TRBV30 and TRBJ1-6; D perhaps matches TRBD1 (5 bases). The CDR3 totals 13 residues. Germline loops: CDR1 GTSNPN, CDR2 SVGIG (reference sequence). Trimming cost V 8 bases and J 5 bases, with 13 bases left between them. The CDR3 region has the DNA TGTGCCAATAGGGAGACAGATAATTCACCCCTCCACTTT. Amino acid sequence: CANRETDNSPLHF.

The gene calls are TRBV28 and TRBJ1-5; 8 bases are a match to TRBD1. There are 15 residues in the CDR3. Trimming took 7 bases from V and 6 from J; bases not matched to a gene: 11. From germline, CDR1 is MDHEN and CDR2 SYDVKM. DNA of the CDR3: TGTGCCAGCACCAATCAGGGGGCGCGGGGTCAGCCCCAGCATTTT. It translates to CASTNQGARGQPQHF.

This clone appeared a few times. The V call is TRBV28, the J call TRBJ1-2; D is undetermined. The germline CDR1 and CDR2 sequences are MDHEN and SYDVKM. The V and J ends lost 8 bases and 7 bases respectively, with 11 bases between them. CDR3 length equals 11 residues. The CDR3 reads CASGLEVGYTF. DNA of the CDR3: TGTGCCAGCGGATTAGAGGTTGGCTACACCTTC.

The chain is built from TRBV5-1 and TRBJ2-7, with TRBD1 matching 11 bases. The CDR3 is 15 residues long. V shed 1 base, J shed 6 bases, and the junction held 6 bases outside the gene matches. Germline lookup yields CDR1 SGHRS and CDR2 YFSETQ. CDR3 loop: CASSLSPGTGGEQYF. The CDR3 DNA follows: TGCGCCAGCAGCTTGAGTCCCGGGACAGGGGGCGAGCAGTACTTC.

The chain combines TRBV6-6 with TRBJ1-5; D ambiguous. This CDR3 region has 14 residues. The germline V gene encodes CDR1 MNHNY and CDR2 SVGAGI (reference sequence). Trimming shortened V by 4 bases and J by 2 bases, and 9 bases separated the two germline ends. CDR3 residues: CASSSVSGNQPQHF. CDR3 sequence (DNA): TGTGCCAGCAGTTCCGTTTCGGGCAATCAGCCCCAGCATTTT.

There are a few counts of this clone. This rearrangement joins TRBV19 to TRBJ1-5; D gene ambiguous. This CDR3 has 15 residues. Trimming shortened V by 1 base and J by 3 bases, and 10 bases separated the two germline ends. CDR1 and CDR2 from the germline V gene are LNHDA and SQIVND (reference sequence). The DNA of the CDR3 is TGTGCCAGTAGTATAGGGGAAAAGTACAATCAGCCCCAGCATTTT. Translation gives CASSIGEKYNQPQHF.

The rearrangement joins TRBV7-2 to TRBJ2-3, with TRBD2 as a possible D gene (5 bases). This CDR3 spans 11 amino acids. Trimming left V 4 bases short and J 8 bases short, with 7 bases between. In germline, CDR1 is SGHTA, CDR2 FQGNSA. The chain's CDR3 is CASSSEGTQYF. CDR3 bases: TGTGCCAGCAGCTCAGAGGGTACGCAGTATTTT.

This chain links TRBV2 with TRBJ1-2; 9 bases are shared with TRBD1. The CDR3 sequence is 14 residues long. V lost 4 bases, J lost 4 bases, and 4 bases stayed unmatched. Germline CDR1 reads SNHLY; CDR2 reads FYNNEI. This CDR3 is CASSGDRGAYGYTF. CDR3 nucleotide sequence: TGTGCCAGCAGTGGAGACAGGGGGGCCTATGGCTACACCTTC. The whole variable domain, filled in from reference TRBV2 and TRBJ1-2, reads EPEVTQTPSHQVTQMGQEVILRCVPISNHLYFYWYRQILGQKVEFLVSFYNNEISEKSEIFDDQFSVERPDGSNFTLKIRSTKLEDSAMYFCASSGDRGAYGYTFGSGTRLTVV.

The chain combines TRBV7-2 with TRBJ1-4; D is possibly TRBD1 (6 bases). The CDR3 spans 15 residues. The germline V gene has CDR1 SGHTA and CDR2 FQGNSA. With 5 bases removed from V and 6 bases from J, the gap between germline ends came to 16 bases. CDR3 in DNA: TGTGCCAGCAGCCAGACCCCAGGGGCCTATGAAAAACTGTTTTTT. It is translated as CASSQTPGAYEKLFF.

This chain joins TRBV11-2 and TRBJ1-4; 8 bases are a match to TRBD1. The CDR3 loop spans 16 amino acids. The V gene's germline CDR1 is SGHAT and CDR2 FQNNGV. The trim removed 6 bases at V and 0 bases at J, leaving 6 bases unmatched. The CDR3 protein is CASRSGQGATNEKLFF. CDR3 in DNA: TGTGCCAGCAGATCCGGACAGGGTGCAACTAATGAAAAACTGTTTTTT.

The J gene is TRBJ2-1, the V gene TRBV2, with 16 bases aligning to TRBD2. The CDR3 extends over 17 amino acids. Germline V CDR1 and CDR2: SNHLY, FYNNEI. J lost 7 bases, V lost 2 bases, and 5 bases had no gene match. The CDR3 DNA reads TGTGCCAGCAGTGAAATGGGACTAGCGGGGGGGCGTAATGAGCAGTTCTTC. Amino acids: CASSEMGLAGGRNEQFF.

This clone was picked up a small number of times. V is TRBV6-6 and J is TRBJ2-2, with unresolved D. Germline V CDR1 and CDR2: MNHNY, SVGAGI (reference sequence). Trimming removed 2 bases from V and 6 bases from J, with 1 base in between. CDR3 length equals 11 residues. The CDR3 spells CASSYAGELFF. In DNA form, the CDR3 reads TGTGCCAGCAGTTACGCCGGGGAGCTGTTTTTT.

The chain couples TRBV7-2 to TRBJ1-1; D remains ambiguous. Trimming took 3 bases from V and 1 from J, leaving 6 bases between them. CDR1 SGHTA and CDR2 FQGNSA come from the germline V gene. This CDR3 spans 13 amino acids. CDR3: CASSLAPNTEAFF. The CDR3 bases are TGTGCCAGCAGCTTGGCACCGAACACTGAAGCTTTCTTT.

The CDR3 DNA reads as TGTGCCAGCAGTGAAGCTCCCGGGTCTCCTCCAACCGGGGAGCTGTTTTTT. Translated, it gives CASSEAPGSPPTGELFF. The V call is TRBV2, the J call TRBJ2-2; D not resolved. V lost 0 bases and J lost 5, with 16 bases in between. The germline gives CDR1 SNHLY, CDR2 FYNNEI. CDR3 length equals 17 residues.

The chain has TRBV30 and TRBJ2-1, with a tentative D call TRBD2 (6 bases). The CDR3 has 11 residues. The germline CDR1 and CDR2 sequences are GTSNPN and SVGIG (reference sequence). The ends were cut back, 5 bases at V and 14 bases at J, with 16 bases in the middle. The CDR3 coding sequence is TGTGCCTGGGTGGAGCGGGCATGGGAGTTCTTC. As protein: CAWVERAWEFF.

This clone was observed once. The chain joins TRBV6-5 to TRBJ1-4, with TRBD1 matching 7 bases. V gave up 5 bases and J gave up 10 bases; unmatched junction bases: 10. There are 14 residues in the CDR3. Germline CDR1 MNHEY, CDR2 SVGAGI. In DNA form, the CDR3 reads TGTGCCAGCAGTGAAATCGGGACAGTTGTAAAACTGTTTTTT. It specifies CASSEIGTVVKLFF.

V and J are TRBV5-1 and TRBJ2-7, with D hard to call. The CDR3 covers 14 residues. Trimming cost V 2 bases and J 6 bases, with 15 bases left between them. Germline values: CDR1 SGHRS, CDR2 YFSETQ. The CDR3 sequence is CASSLEPGLSEQYF. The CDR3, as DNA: TGCGCCAGCAGCTTAGAACCCGGGCTTAGCGAGCAGTACTTC.

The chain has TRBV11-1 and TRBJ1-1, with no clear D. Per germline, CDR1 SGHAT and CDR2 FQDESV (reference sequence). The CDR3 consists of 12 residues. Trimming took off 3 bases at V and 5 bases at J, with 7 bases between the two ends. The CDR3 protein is CASSLRETEAFF. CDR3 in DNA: TGTGCCAGCAGCTTGAGAGAAACTGAAGCTTTCTTT.

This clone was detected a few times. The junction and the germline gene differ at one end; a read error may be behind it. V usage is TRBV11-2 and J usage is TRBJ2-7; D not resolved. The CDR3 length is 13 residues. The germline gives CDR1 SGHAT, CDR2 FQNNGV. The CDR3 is CASSQLGPIPRLF. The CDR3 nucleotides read TGTGCCAGCAGCCAACTCGGGCCAATCCCCCGCCTTTTC. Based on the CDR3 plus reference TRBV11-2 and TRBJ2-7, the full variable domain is EAGVAQSPRYKIIEKRQSVAFWCNPISGHATLYWYQQILGQGPKLLIQFQNNGVVDDSQLPKDRFSAERLKGVDSTLKIQPAKLEDSAVYLCASSQLGPIPRLFGPGTRLTVT.

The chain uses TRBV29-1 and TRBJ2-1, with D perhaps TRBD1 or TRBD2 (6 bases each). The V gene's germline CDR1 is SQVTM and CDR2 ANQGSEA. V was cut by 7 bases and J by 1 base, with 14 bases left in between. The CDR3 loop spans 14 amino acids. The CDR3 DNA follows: TGCAGCGCCTCGGGGGCGGGGTCCTACAATGAGCAGTTCTTC. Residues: CSASGAGSYNEQFF.

This CDR3 reads CASSLGQGGGTDTQYF. CDR3 bases: TGTGCCAGCAGCTTAGGACAGGGCGGCGGCACAGATACGCAGTATTTT. The chain joins TRBV7-2 to TRBJ2-3; TRBD1 matches 7 bases. With V trimmed by 1 base and J by 1 base, 5 bases remained unmatched. This CDR3 comprises 16 residues. The germline V gene has CDR1 SGHTA and CDR2 FQGNSA.

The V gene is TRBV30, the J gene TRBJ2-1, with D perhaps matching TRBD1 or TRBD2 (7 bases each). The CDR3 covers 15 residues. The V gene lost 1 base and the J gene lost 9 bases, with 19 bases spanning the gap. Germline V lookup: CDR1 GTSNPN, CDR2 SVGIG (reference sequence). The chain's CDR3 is CAWSAGLRGGGEQFF. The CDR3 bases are TGTGCCTGGAGTGCAGGCCTCAGGGGGGGTGGTGAGCAGTTCTTC.

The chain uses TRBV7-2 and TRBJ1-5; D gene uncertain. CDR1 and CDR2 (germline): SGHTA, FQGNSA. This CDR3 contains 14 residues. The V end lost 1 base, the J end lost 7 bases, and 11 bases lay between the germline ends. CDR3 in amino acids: CASSLVSSGQPQHF. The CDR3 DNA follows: TGTGCCAGCAGCTTAGTTAGCTCGGGGCAGCCCCAGCATTTT.

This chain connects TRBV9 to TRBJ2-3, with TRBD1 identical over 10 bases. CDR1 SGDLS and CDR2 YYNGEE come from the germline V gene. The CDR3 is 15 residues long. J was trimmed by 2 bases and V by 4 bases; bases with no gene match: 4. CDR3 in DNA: TGTGCCAGCAGCCCCGGGACAGGGGTCACAGATACGCAGTATTTT. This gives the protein CASSPGTGVTDTQYF.

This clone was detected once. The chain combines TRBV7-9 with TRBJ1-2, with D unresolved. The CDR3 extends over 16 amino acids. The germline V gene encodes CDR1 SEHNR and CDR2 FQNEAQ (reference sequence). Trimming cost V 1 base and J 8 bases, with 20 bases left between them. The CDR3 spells CASSLGDGTGLGGYTF. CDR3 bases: TGTGCCAGCAGCTTAGGAGACGGCACCGGGTTGGGAGGCTACACCTTC.

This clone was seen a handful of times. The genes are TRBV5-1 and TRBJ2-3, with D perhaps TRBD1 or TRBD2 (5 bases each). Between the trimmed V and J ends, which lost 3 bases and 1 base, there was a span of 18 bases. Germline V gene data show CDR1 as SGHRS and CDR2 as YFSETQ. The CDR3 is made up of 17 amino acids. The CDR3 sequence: CASSWDLGTIGTDTQYF. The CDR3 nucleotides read TGCGCCAGCAGCTGGGACCTGGGTACAATCGGCACAGATACGCAGTATTTT. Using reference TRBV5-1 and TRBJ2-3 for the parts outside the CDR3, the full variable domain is KAGVTQTPRYLIKTRGQQVTLSCSPISGHRSVSWYQQTPGQGLQFLFEYFSETQRNKGNFPGRFSGRQFSNSRSEMNVSTLELGDSALYLCASSWDLGTIGTDTQYFGPGTRLTVL.

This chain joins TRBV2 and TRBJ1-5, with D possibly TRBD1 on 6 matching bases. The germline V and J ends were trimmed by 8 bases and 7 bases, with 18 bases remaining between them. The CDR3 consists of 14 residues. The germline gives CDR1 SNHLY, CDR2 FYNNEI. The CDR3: CASDEGGALQPQHF. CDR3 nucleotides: TGTGCCAGCGACGAAGGGGGAGCGTTGCAGCCCCAGCATTTT. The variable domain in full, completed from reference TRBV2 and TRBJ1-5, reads EPEVTQTPSHQVTQMGQEVILRCVPISNHLYFYWYRQILGQKVEFLVSFYNNEISEKSEIFDDQFSVERPDGSNFTLKIRSTKLEDSAMYFCASDEGGALQPQHFGDGTRLSIL.

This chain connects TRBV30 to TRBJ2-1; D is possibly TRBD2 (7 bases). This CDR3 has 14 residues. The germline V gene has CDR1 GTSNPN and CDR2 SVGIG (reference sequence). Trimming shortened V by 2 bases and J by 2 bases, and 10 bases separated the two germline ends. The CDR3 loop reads CAWSRGGTYNEQFF. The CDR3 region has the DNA TGTGCCTGGAGTAGGGGGGGCACCTACAATGAGCAGTTCTTC.

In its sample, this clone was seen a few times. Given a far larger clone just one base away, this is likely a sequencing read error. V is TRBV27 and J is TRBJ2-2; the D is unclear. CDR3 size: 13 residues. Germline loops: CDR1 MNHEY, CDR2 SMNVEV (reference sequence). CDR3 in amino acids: CASSRAKTGELFF. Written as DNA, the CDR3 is TGTGCCAGCAGTCGCGCGAAGACCGGGGAGCTGTTTTTT.

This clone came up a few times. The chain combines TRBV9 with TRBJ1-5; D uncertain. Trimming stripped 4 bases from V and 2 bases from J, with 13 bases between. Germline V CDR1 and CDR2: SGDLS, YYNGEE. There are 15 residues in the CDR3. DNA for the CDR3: TGTGCCAGCAGCCCCGACGCAGGCCGCAATCAGCCCCAGCATTTT. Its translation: CASSPDAGRNQPQHF.